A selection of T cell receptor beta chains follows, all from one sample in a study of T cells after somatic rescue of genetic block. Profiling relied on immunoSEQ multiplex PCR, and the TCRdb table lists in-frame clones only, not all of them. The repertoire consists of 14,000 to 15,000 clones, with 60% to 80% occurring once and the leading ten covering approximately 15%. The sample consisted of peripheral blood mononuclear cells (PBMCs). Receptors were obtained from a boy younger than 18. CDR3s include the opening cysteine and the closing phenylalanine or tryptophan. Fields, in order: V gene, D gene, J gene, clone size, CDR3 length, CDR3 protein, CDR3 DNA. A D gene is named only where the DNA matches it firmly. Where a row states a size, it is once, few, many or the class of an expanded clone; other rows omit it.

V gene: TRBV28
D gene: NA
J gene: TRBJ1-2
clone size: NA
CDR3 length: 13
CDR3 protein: CASSSQGLYGYTF
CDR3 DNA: TGTGCCAGCAGTTCGCAGGGTCTCTATGGCTACACCTTC

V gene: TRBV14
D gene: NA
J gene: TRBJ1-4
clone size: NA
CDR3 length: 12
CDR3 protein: CASSEGDGKLFF
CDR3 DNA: TGTGCCAGCAGTGAGGGGGACGGAAAACTGTTTTTT

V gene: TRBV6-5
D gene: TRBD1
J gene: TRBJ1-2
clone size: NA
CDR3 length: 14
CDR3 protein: CASRPTGAGYGYTF
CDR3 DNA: TGTGCCAGCAGACCGACAGGGGCCGGGTATGGCTACACCTTC

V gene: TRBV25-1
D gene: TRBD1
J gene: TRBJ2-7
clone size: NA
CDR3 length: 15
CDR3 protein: CASSPRVTGARVQYF
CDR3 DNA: TGTGCCAGCAGCCCGAGAGTGACAGGGGCAAGAGTGCAGTACTTC

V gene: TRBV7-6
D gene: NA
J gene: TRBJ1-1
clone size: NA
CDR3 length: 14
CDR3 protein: CASSLVPGDTEAFF
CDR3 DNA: TGTGCCAGCAGCTTAGTACCCGGTGACACTGAAGCTTTCTTT

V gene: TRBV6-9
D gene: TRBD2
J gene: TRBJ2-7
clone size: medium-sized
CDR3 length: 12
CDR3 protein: CASSYPGGEQYF
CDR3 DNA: TGTGCCAGCAGTTACCCGGGAGGCGAGCAGTACTTC

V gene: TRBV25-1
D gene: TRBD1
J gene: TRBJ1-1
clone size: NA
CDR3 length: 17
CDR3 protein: CASSEAGGDRGRTEAFF
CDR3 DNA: TGTGCCAGCAGTGAGGCGGGGGGAGACAGGGGGCGAACTGAAGCTTTCTTT

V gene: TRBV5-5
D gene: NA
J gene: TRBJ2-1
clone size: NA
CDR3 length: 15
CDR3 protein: CASSLTRLSYNEQFF
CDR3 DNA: TGTGCCAGCAGCTTGACGAGGCTCTCCTACAATGAGCAGTTCTTC

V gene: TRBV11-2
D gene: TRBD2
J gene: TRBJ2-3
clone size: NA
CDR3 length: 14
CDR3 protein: CASSLAGGRDTQYF
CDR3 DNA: TGTGCCAGCAGTCTAGCGGGGGGAAGGGATACGCAGTATTTT

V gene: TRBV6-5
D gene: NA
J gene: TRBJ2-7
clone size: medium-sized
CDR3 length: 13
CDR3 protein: CASSLLGYHEQYF
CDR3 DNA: TGTGCCAGCAGTCTATTAGGGTACCACGAGCAGTACTTC

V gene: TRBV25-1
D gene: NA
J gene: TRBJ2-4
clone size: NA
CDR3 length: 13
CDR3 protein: CASSEVTKNIQYF
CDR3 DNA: TGTGCCAGCAGTGAAGTCACCAAAAACATTCAGTACTTC

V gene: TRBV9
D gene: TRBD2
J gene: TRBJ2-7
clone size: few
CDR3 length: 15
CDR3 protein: CASSVGGGGSYEQYF
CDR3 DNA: TGTGCCAGCAGCGTAGGCGGGGGGGGCTCCTACGAGCAGTACTTC

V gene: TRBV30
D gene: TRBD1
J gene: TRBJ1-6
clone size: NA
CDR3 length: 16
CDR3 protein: CAWRLLGQAYNSPLHF
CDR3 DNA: TGTGCCTGGAGACTTCTAGGACAGGCCTATAATTCACCCCTCCACTTT

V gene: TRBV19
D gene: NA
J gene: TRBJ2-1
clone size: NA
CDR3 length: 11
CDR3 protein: CASSRYNEQFF
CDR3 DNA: TGTGCCAGTAGCAGGTACAATGAGCAGTTCTTC

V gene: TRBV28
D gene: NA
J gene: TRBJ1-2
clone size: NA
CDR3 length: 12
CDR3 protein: CASTAPGYGYTF
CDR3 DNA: TGTGCCAGCACCGCCCCCGGCTATGGCTACACCTTC

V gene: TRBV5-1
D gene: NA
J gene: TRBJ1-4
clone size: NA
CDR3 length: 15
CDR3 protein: CASSSHDKPDEKLFF
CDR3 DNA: TGCGCCAGCAGCTCCCACGACAAACCAGATGAAAAACTGTTTTTT

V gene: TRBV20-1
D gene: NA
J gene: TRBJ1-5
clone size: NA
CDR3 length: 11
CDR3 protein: CSARVDQPQHF
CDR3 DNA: TGCAGTGCTAGAGTTGATCAGCCCCAGCATTTT

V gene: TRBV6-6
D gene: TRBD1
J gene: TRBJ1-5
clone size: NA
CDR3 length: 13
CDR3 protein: CASSRQGDQPQHF
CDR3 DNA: TGTGCCAGCAGCCGACAGGGGGATCAGCCCCAGCATTTT

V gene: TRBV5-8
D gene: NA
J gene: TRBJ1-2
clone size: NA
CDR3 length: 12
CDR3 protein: CASSLGTRGYTF
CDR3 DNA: TGTGCCAGCAGCCTCGGGACTCGAGGCTACACCTTC

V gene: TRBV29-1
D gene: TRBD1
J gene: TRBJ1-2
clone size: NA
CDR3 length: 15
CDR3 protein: CSVEDQDRGFYGYTF
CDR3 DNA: TGCAGCGTTGAAGATCAAGACAGGGGTTTCTATGGCTACACCTTC

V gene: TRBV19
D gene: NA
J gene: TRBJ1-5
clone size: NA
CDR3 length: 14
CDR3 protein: CASSMDLSNQPQHF
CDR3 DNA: TGTGCCAGTAGTATGGACTTGAGCAATCAGCCCCAGCATTTT

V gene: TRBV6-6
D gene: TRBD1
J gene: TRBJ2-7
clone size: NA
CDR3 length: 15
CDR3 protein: CASSYPPTGVVEQYF
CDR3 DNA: TGTGCCAGCAGTTACCCCCCCACAGGGGTAGTCGAGCAGTACTTC

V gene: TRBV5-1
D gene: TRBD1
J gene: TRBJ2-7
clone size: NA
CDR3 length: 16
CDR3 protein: CASSLDAGTGSREQYF
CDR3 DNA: TGCGCCAGCAGCTTGGACGCCGGGACAGGGTCACGCGAGCAGTACTTC

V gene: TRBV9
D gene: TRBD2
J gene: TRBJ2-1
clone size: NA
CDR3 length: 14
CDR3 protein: CASQLGTSGNEQFF
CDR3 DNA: TGTGCCAGCCAACTCGGGACTAGCGGCAATGAGCAGTTCTTC

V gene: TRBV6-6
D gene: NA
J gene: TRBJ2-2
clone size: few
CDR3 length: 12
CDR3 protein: CASSRTFGELFF
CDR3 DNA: TGTGCCAGCAGTCGCACATTCGGGGAGCTGTTTTTT

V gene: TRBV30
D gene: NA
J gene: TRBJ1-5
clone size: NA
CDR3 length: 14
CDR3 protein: CAWSPTSSNQPQHF
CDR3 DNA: TGTGCCTGGAGTCCGACTAGTAGCAATCAGCCCCAGCATTTT

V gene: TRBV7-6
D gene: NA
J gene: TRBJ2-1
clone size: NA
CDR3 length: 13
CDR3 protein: CASSSGTYNEQFF
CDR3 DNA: TGTGCCAGCAGCTCCGGGACTTACAATGAGCAGTTCTTC

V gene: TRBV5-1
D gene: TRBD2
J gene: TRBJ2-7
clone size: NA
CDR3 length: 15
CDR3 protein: CASSGQRGSPYEQYF
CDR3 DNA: TGCGCCAGCAGCGGGCAGCGGGGCTCCCCCTACGAGCAGTACTTC

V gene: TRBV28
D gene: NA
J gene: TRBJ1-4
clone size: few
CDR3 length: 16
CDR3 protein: CASSPPLGAGDEKLFF
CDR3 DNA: TGTGCCAGCAGTCCCCCCCTGGGGGCAGGGGACGAAAAACTGTTTTTT

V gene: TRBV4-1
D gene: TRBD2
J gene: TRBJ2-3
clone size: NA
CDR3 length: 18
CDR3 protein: CASSHGRGAGGGTDTQYF
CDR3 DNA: TGCGCCAGCAGCCATGGCCGGGGAGCGGGGGGGGGCACAGATACGCAGTATTTT

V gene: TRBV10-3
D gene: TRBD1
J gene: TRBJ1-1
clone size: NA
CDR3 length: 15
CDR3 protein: CAISEPGGGNTEAFF
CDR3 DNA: TGTGCCATCAGTGAGCCAGGGGGGGGGAACACTGAAGCTTTCTTT

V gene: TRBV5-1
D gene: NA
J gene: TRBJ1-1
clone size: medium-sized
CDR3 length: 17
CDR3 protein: CASSLYGGQVMNTEAFF
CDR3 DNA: TGCGCCAGCAGCTTGTACGGGGGGCAGGTGATGAACACTGAAGCTTTCTTT

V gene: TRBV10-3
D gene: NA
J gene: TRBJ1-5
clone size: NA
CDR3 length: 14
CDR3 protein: CAISARVFDQPQHF
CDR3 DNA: TGTGCCATCAGTGCGCGGGTTTTCGATCAGCCCCAGCATTTT

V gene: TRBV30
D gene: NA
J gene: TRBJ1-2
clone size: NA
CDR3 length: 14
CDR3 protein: CACPRGGEGYGYTF
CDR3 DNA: TGTGCCTGTCCTCGGGGAGGTGAAGGCTATGGCTACACCTTC

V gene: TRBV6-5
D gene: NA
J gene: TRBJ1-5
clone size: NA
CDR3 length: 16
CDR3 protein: CASSYSPGSGNQPQHF
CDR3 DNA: TGTGCCAGCAGTTATTCCCCGGGTAGCGGCAATCAGCCCCAGCATTTT

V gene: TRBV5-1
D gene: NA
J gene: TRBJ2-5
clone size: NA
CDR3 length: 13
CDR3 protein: CASSLSGQETQYF
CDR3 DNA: TGCGCCAGCAGCTTGAGCGGGCAAGAGACCCAGTACTTC

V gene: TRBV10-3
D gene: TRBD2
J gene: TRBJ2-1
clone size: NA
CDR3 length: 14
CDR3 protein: CAITTSGGPNEQFF
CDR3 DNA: TGTGCCATCACGACTAGCGGGGGCCCTAATGAGCAGTTCTTC

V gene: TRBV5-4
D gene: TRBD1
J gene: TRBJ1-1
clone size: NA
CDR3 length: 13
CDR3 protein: CASSWTGGTEAFF
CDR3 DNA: TGTGCCAGCAGCTGGACAGGGGGCACTGAAGCTTTCTTT

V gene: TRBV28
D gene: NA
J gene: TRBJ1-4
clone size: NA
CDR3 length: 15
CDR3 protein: CASSGSDRINEKLFF
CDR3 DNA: TGTGCCAGCAGTGGAAGTGACAGGATTAATGAAAAACTGTTTTTT

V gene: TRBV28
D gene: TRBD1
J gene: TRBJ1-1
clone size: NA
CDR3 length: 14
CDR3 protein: CASSISGQPPEAFF
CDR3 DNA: TGTGCCAGCAGTATCTCGGGACAGCCACCTGAAGCTTTCTTT

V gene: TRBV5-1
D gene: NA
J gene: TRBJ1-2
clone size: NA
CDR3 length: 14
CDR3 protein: CASSLEGYDYGYTF
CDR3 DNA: TGCGCCAGCAGCTTGGAAGGGTACGACTATGGCTACACCTTC

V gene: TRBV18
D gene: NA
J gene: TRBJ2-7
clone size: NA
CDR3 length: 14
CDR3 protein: CASSPIAVSYEQYF
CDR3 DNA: TGTGCCAGCTCCCCTATAGCGGTCTCCTACGAGCAGTACTTC

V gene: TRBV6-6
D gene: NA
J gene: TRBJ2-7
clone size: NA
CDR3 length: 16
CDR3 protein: CASSYETGRFLYEQYF
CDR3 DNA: TGTGCCAGCAGTTACGAGACAGGGAGGTTTCTATACGAGCAGTACTTC

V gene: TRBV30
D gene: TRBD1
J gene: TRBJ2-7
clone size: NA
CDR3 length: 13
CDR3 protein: CAWTGDRVYEQYF
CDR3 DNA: TGTGCCTGGACCGGGGACAGGGTCTACGAGCAGTACTTC

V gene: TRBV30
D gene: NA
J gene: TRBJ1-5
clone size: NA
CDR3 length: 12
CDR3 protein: CACNTGRQPQHF
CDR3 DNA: TGTGCCTGCAATACAGGGAGGCAGCCCCAGCATTTT

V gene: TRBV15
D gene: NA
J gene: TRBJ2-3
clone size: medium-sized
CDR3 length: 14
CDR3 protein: CATSRSPGPDTQYF
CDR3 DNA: TGTGCCACCAGCAGATCCCCGGGCCCCGATACGCAGTATTTT

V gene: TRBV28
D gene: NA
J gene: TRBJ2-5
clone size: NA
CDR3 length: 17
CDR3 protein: CASSLFSGTIVQETQYF
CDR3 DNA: TGTGCCAGCAGTTTATTTTCCGGGACAATAGTCCAAGAGACCCAGTACTTC

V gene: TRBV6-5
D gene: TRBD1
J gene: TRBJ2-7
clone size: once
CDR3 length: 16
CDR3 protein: CASSYSKGQGSYEQYF
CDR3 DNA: TGTGCCAGCAGTTACTCGAAGGGACAGGGGTCCTACGAGCAGTACTTC

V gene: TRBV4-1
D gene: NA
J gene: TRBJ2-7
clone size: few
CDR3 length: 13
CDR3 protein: CASSPGQLYEQYF
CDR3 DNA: TGCGCCAGCAGCCCCGGACAGCTCTACGAGCAGTACTTC

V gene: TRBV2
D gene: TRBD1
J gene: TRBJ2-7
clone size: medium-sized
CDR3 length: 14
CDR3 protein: CASTRDGTGYEQYF
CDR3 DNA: TGTGCCAGCACCCGCGACGGGACAGGGTACGAGCAGTACTTC

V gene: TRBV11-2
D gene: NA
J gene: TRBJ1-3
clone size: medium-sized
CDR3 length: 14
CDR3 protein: CASSLGRARNTIYF
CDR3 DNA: TGTGCCAGCAGCTTAGGCCGGGCACGTAACACCATATATTTT